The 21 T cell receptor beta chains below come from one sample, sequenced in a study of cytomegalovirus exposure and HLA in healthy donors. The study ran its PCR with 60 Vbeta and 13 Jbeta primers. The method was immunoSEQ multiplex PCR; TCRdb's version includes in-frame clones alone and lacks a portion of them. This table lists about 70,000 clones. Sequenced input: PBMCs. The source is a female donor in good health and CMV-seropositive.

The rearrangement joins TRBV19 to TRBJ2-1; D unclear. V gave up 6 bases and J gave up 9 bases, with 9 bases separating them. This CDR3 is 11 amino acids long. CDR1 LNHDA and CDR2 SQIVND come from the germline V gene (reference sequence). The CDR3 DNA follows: TGTGCCAGTAGACATGGGCGTGAGCAGTTCTTC. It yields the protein CASRHGREQFF.

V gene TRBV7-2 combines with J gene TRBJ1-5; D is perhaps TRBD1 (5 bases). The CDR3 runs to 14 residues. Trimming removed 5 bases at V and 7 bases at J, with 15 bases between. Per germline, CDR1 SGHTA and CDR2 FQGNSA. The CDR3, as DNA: TGTGCCAGCAGCCCCAACCGGGGGTCCCAGCCCCAGCATTTT. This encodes CASSPNRGSQPQHF.

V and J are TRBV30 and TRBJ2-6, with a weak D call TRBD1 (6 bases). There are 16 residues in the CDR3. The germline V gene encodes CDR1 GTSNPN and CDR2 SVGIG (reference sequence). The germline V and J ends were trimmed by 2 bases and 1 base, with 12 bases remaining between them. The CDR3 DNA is TGTGCCTGGAGTCGCGGCAGGGGTTCTGGGGCCAACGTCCTGACTTTC. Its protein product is CAWSRGRGSGANVLTF.

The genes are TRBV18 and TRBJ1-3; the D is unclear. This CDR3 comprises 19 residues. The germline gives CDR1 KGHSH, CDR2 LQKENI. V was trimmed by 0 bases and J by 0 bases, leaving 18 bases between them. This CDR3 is CASSPPVSTHYYSGNTIYF. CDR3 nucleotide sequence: TGTGCCAGCTCACCACCGGTGAGCACACACTATTACTCTGGAAACACCATATATTTT.

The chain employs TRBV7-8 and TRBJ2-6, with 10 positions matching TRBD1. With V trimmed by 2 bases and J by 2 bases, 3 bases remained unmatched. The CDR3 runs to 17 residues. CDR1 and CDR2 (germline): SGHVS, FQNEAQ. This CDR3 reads CASSLLGTGAGANVLTF. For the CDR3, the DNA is TGTGCCAGCAGCTTATTAGGGACAGGGGCTGGGGCCAACGTCCTGACTTTC.

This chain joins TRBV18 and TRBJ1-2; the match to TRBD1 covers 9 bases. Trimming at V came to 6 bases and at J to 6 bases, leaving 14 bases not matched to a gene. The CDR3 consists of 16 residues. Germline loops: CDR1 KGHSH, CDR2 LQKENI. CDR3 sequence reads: CASSKGQGTGADGYTF. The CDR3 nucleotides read TGTGCCAGCTCCAAGGGACAGGGAACGGGGGCGGATGGCTACACCTTC.

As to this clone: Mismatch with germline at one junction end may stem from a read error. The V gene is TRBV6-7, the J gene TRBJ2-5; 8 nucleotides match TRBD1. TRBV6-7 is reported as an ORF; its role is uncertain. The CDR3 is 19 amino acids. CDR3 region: CVPGRGLSLGGNTQETQYF. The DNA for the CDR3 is TGCGTCCCGGGCAGGGGGCTAAGTCTTGGCGGCAATACTCAAGAGACCCAGTACTTC.

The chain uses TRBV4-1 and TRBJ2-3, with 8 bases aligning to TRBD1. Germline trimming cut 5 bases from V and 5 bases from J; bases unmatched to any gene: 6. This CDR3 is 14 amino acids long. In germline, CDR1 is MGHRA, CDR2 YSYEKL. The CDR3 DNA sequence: TGCGCCAGCAGCACCAGACAGGGGTTAGATACGCAGTATTTT. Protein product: CASSTRQGLDTQYF.

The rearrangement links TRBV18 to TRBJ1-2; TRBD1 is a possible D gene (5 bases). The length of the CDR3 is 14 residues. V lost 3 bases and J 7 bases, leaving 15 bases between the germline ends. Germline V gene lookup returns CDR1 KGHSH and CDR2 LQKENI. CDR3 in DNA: TGTGCCAGCTCACCCCGTGGAGGGGAGGGTGGCTACACCTTC. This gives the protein CASSPRGGEGGYTF.

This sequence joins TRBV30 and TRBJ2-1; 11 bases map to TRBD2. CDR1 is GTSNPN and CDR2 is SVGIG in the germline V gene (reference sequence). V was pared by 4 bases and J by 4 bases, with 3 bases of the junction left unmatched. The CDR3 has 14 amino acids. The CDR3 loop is CAWNLAGGYNEQFF. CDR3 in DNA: TGTGCCTGGAACCTAGCGGGGGGATACAATGAGCAGTTCTTC.

CDR3 coding DNA: TGTGCCAGCAGCGCCGCGGTAGCCGTAGCCAAAAACATTCAGTACTTC. Amino acid sequence: CASSAAVAVAKNIQYF. The J gene is TRBJ2-4, the V gene TRBV7-9; D is undetermined. The CDR3 loop spans 16 amino acids. V was cut by 5 bases and J by 0 bases, with 14 bases left in between. CDR1 and CDR2 (germline): SEHNR, FQNEAQ (reference sequence).

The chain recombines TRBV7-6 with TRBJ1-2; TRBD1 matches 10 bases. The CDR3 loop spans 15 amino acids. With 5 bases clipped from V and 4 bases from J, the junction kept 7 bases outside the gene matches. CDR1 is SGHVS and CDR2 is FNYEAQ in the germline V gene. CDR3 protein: CASSLIGTGAYGYTF. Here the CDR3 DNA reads TGTGCCAGCAGCCTTATCGGGACAGGGGCCTATGGCTACACCTTC.

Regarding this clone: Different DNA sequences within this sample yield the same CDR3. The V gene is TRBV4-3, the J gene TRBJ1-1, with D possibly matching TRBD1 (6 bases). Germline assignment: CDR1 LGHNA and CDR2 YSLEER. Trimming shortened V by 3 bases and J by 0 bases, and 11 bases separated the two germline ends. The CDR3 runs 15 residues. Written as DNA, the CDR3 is TGCGCCAGCAGCCAGCAAACAGGGATGAACACTGAAGCTTTCTTT. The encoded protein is CASSQQTGMNTEAFF.

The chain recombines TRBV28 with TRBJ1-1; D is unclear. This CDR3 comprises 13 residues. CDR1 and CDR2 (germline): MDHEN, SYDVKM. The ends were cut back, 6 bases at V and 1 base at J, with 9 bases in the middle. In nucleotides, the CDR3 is TGTGCCAGCAGGGGTCGGGGGAACACTGAAGCTTTCTTT. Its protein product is CASRGRGNTEAFF.

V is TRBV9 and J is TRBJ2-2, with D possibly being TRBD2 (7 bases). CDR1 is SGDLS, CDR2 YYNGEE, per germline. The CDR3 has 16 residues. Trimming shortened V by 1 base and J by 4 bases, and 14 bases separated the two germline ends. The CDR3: CASSVRGGAGTGELFF. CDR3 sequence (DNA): TGTGCCAGCAGCGTAAGAGGGGGGGCTGGCACCGGGGAGCTGTTTTTT.

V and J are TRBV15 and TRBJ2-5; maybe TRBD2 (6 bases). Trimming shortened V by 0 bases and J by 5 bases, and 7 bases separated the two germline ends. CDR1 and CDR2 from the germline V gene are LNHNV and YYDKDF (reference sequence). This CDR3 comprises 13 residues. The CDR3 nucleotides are TGTGCCACCAGCAGAGATCGGGGGGAGACCCAGTACTTC. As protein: CATSRDRGETQYF. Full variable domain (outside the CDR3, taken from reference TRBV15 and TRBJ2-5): DAMVIQNPRYQVTQFGKPVTLSCSQTLNHNVMYWYQQKSSQAPKLLFHYYDKDFNNEADTPDNFQSRRPNTSFCFLDIRSPGLGDTAMYLCATSRDRGETQYFGPGTRLLVL.

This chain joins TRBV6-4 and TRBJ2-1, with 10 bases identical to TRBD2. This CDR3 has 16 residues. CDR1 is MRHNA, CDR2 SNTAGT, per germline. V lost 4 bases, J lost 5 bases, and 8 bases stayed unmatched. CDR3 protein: CASSGRLAGDDNEQFF. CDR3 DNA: TGTGCCAGCAGTGGTAGGCTAGCGGGGGACGACAATGAGCAGTTCTTC.

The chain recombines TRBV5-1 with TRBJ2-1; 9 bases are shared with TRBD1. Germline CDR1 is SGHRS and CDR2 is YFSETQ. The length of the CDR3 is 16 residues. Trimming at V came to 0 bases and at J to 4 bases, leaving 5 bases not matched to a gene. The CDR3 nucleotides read TGCGCCAGCAGCTTGGGACCGGGACAGGGATACAATGAGCAGTTCTTC. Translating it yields CASSLGPGQGYNEQFF.

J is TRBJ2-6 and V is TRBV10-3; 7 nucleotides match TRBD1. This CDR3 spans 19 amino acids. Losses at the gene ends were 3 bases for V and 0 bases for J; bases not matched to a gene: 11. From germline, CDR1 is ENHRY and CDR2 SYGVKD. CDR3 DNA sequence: TGTGCCATCAGTGACCGTACCGGGACAGCTGACTCTGGGGCCAACGTCCTGACTTTC. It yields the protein CAISDRTGTADSGANVLTF.

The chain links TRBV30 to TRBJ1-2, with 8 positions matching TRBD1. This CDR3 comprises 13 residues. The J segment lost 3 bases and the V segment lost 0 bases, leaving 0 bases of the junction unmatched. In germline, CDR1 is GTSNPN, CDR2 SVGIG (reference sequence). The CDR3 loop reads CAWSVQGDYGYTF. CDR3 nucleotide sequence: TGTGCCTGGAGTGTACAGGGGGACTATGGCTACACCTTC.

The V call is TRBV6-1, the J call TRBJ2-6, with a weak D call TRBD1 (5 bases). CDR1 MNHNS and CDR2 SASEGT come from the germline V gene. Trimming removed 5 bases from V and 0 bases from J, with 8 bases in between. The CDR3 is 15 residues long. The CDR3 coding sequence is TGTGCCAGCAGTATTACAGGCTCTGGGGCCAACGTCCTGACTTTC. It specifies CASSITGSGANVLTF.